This entry lists 19 T cell receptor beta chains sequenced from one sample in a study of T-cell reconstitution after alpha-beta-depleted transplantation in children. This sample's TCRbeta library carried unique molecular identifier barcodes. TCRdb re-analysed the PCR reads in MiXCR, keeping a single row per CDR3 protein. The table shows some 220,000 distinct CDR3 sequences, with about a tenth occurring only once. The sequencing used PBMCs, collected before TCRalphabeta/CD19-depleted stem cell transplant. The receptors here all came from a child under three years old with acute myeloid leukemia, due to receive a stem cell transplant.

The chain links TRBV6-2 or TRBV6-3 to TRBJ2-1; 13 bases agree with TRBD2. The CDR3 has 19 amino acids. V lost 0 bases and J lost 0; bases outside the gene matches: 5. Germline lookup yields CDR1 MNHEY and CDR2 SVGEGT. The CDR3 DNA follows: TGTGCCAGCAGTTACTCGCTACTAGCGGGAGGGGCCTCCTACAATGAGCAGTTCTTC. This codes for CASSYSLLAGGASYNEQFF.

This clonotype was recorded a few times. This chain joins TRBV5-1 and TRBJ2-5; D is perhaps TRBD2 (5 bases). Trimming took off 4 bases at V and 2 bases at J, with 18 bases between the two ends. Germline lookup yields CDR1 SGHRS and CDR2 YFSETQ. CDR3 length: 16 residues. The CDR3 here is CASSPSRGISQETQYF. CDR3 in DNA: TGCGCCAGCAGCCCCTCCCGGGGAATCTCGCAAGAGACCCAGTACTTC.

This clonotype was seen ten or more times. V gene TRBV7-3 combines with J gene TRBJ2-1; no definite D call. V was cut by 0 bases and J by 0 bases, with 9 bases left in between. Germline V CDR1 and CDR2: SGHTA, FQGTGA. This CDR3 contains 16 residues. As DNA, the CDR3 is TGTGCCAGCAGCTTAACCAGCCCGAGCTCCTACAATGAGCAGTTCTTC. It is translated as CASSLTSPSSYNEQFF.

This clonotype was detected many times. The chain uses TRBV15 and TRBJ1-3, with D possibly matching TRBD1 (5 bases). The ends were cut back, 0 bases at V and 9 bases at J, with 9 bases in the middle. Germline assignment: CDR1 LNHNV and CDR2 YYDKDF (reference sequence). The CDR3 is made up of 13 amino acids. As DNA, the CDR3 is TGTGCCACCAGCAGAGATAAAGGGGCCACCATATATTTT. Translated, it gives CATSRDKGATIYF.

This clonotype was found many times. The V gene is TRBV28, the J gene TRBJ2-7, with a possible D match to TRBD1 (6 bases). Germline V gene lookup returns CDR1 MDHEN and CDR2 SYDVKM. The CDR3 is 13 amino acids. V was clipped by 5 bases and J by 6 bases, with 14 bases between them. This CDR3 reads CASSTSRGGEQYF. CDR3 DNA sequence: TGTGCCAGCAGTACGTCCAGGGGCGGCGAGCAGTACTTC.

The table lists this clonotype with many counts. This sequence joins TRBV14 and TRBJ1-2; 7 nucleotides line up with TRBD1. The CDR3 runs to 15 residues. The V gene's germline CDR1 is SGHDN and CDR2 FVKESK. The ends lost 2 bases at V and 7 bases at J; junction bases unmatched: 10. CDR3 residues: CASSQTAGQSAGYTF. In DNA form, the CDR3 reads TGTGCCAGCAGCCAAACCGCGGGACAGTCTGCTGGCTACACCTTC.

This clonotype was seen many times. J is TRBJ2-7 and V is TRBV5-1; D unresolved. Germline V gene sequence: CDR1 SGHRS, CDR2 YFSETQ. V gave up 3 bases and J gave up 3 bases, with 10 bases separating them. The CDR3 runs to 13 residues. The CDR3, as DNA: TGCGCCAGCAGCTCACGCACGTTCTACGAGCAGTACTTC. It encodes CASSSRTFYEQYF.

This chain links TRBV24-1 with TRBJ2-3; D is uncertain. CDR1 is KGHDR and CDR2 is SFDVKD in the germline V gene. V was trimmed by 5 bases and J by 3 bases, leaving 8 bases between them. There are 13 residues in the CDR3. CDR3 sequence (DNA): TGTGCCACCAGTGTAAAGGGAACAGATACGCAGTATTTT. This encodes CATSVKGTDTQYF.

The chain recombines TRBV23-1 with TRBJ1-5; D may be TRBD1 (5 bases). TRBV23-1 is an ORF, with its function uncertain. The CDR3 loop spans 14 amino acids. V was shortened by 10 bases and J by 0 bases, with 13 bases between the two germline ends. The CDR3 DNA is TGCGCCACCTCCGGGGGATATAGCAATCAGCCCCAGCATTTT. Translated, it gives CATSGGYSNQPQHF.

Ten or more counts support this clonotype. The rearrangement links TRBV7-9 to TRBJ2-2; TRBD1 aligns across 7 bases. The J segment lost 6 bases and the V segment lost 6 bases, leaving 10 bases of the junction unmatched. The CDR3 runs to 15 residues. Germline V gives CDR1 SEHNR, CDR2 FQNEAQ (reference sequence). CDR3 protein: CASRLTGDDAGELFF. For the CDR3, the DNA is TGTGCCAGCAGACTCACAGGGGACGACGCCGGGGAGCTGTTTTTT.

This clonotype was counted at least ten times. The chain recombines TRBV3-1 with TRBJ2-7; no firm D call. Germline loops: CDR1 LGHDT, CDR2 YNNKEL (reference sequence). This CDR3 is built from 15 residues. Trimming removed 1 base from V and 7 bases from J, with 17 bases in between. In DNA form, the CDR3 reads TGTGCCAGCAGCCAAGGGGCAGCTATCCCTCTGGAGCAGTACTTC. This codes for CASSQGAAIPLEQYF.

The genes are TRBV7-6 and TRBJ2-2; 9 nucleotides align to TRBD1. The CDR3 runs 15 residues. CDR1 and CDR2 (germline): SGHVS, FNYEAQ. Unmatched junction bases numbered 6, after V lost 5 bases and J lost 5 bases. The CDR3 sequence: CASSRGQGGTGELFF. The DNA for the CDR3 is TGTGCCAGCAGCCGGGGACAGGGAGGGACCGGGGAGCTGTTTTTT.

The chain's CDR3 is CASSLQPGHTEAFF. CDR3 nucleotides: TGTGCCAGCAGTTTACAGCCGGGGCACACTGAAGCTTTCTTT. The chain combines TRBV12-3 or TRBV12-4 with TRBJ1-1, with D tentatively TRBD1 (5 bases). The CDR3 contains 14 residues. Trimming removed 2 bases from V and 3 bases from J, with 10 bases in between.

The sample holds many counts of this clonotype. The genes are TRBV7-9 and TRBJ1-4, with D maybe TRBD1 (5 bases). CDR3 length equals 13 residues. The germline V gene encodes CDR1 SEHNR and CDR2 FQNEAQ (reference sequence). V dropped 2 bases and J dropped 7 bases, with 8 bases sitting between them. CDR3 nucleotides: TGTGCCAGCAGCTTACGGGGGTTTGAAAAACTGTTTTTT. Residues: CASSLRGFEKLFF.

The genes are TRBV10-1 and TRBJ2-2; D tentatively fits TRBD1 or TRBD2 (5 bases each). In germline, CDR1 is WNHNN, CDR2 SYGVQD (reference sequence). Between the trimmed V and J ends, which lost 2 bases and 6 bases, there was a span of 19 bases. This CDR3 is 17 amino acids long. This chain's CDR3 is CASSEDRHSGKPGELFF. The DNA for the CDR3 is TGCGCCAGCAGTGAGGACAGACACTCCGGGAAGCCCGGGGAGCTGTTTTTT.

This clonotype was seen repeatedly, ten times or more. The CDR3 is CSASKNWGTDTQYF. In DNA form, the CDR3 reads TGCAGTGCTAGTAAGAACTGGGGGACAGATACGCAGTATTTT. The chain recombines TRBV20-1 with TRBJ2-3; D may be TRBD1 or TRBD2 (5 bases each). The germline V and J ends were trimmed by 3 bases and 3 bases, with 13 bases remaining between them. CDR3 length: 14 residues. Germline V gene sequence: CDR1 DFQATT, CDR2 SNEGSKA (reference sequence).

This clonotype was detected many times. This chain joins TRBV6-2 or TRBV6-3 and TRBJ2-7; TRBD1 or TRBD2 may be the D gene (6 bases each). This CDR3 contains 12 residues. Germline V gene data show CDR1 as MNHEY and CDR2 as SVGEGT. Trimming took off 7 bases at V and 3 bases at J, with 10 bases between the two ends. The CDR3 here is CASKGGGYEQYF. CDR3 coding DNA: TGTGCCAGCAAAGGAGGGGGCTACGAGCAGTACTTC.

This clonotype was counted between two and nine times. This chain links TRBV5-1 with TRBJ2-7; 10 bases are shared with TRBD2. J lost 3 bases, V lost 4 bases, and 10 bases had no gene match. The CDR3 covers 16 residues. CDR1 and CDR2 (germline): SGHRS, YFSETQ. The CDR3 bases are TGCGCCAGCAGCCTAAACCCCGGACTAGCGGACTACGAGCAGTACTTC. Protein: CASSLNPGLADYEQYF.

In this sample, this clonotype turned up many times. The J gene is TRBJ2-3, the V gene TRBV7-8; the D is unclear. Germline V gene lookup returns CDR1 SGHVS and CDR2 FQNEAQ. V was shortened by 2 bases and J by 5 bases, with 5 bases between the two germline ends. CDR3 length equals 12 residues. The CDR3 protein is CASSLWGDTQYF. Here the CDR3 DNA reads TGTGCCAGCAGCTTATGGGGAGATACGCAGTATTTT.